Shown below are 25 T cell receptor beta chains from a single sample sequenced in a study of T cell responses to AZD1222 COVID-19 vaccine (dated by TCRdb to the early 2020s). The time point label on this specimen signifies: baseline before first vaccination. Library generation was performed with the immunoSEQ multiplex PCR assay. The source is immuneACCESS, and TCRdb retained only in-frame sequences with V and J called. Part of the clones is not carried over; for the studies checked, unresolved V genes explain less than half of this, and the remainder is unexplained. For this sample the table gives around 110,000 clones, of which 85% to 95% were detected only once. About 3% of the sample is taken by the ten largest. The specimen was peripheral blood, collected on day 0 of AZD1222 vaccination. Every receptor here comes from an adult in good health.

The rearrangement uses TRBV5-1 and TRBJ2-1; D is unresolved. The germline V gene encodes CDR1 SGHRS and CDR2 YFSETQ. Trimming removed 4 bases at V and 6 bases at J, with 17 bases between. The CDR3 has 15 residues. The CDR3 region has the DNA TGCGCCAGCAGCCCTATCCCTGACACCTTCAATGAGCAGTTCTTC. Protein product: CASSPIPDTFNEQFF.

The V call is TRBV27, the J call TRBJ2-7, with 10 bases fitting TRBD1. The junction had 5 bases not matched to a gene; V was cut back by 3 bases and J by 6 bases. Germline V gives CDR1 MNHEY, CDR2 SMNVEV (reference sequence). This CDR3 is built from 14 residues. CDR3 nucleotide sequence: TGTGCCAGCAGTTTCGGACAGGGGGTGGGCGAGCAGTACTTC. Translation gives CASSFGQGVGEQYF.

This chain uses TRBV9 with TRBJ1-1, with D possibly matching TRBD1 (5 bases). Germline assignment: CDR1 SGDLS and CDR2 YYNGEE. Trimming removed 1 base from V and 1 base from J, with 11 bases in between. The CDR3 loop spans 15 amino acids. As DNA, the CDR3 is TGTGCCAGCAGCGTAACAGGACAACCGAACACTGAAGCTTTCTTT. Its translation is CASSVTGQPNTEAFF.

CDR3 amino acids: CASRDLAGAYEQYF. The CDR3 DNA sequence: TGTGCCAGCAGGGACCTAGCGGGGGCCTACGAGCAGTACTTC. The rearrangement joins TRBV28 to TRBJ2-7, with 10 nucleotides matching TRBD2. The V gene end was trimmed by 6 bases and the J gene end by 2 bases; junction bases not matched to a gene: 4. CDR3 size: 14 residues. Per germline, CDR1 MDHEN and CDR2 SYDVKM.

The chain links TRBV14 to TRBJ2-2, with TRBD1 identical over 9 bases. Germline values: CDR1 SGHDN, CDR2 FVKESK. The CDR3 runs 18 residues. V lost 2 bases, J lost 6 bases, and 13 bases stayed unmatched. The chain's CDR3 is CASSQHYPGQGIPGELFF. The CDR3 DNA sequence: TGTGCCAGCAGCCAACACTATCCGGGACAGGGTATTCCCGGGGAGCTGTTTTTT.

This clone has more than one count but fewer than ten. This chain links TRBV29-1 with TRBJ2-3; 7 bases line up with TRBD2. In germline, CDR1 is SQVTM, CDR2 ANQGSEA. The length of the CDR3 is 15 residues. Trimming removed 7 bases from V and 4 bases from J; junction bases left unmatched: 14. The CDR3 region is CSAGAGWGMADTQYF. DNA of the CDR3: TGCAGCGCCGGAGCGGGGTGGGGGATGGCAGATACGCAGTATTTT.

V gene TRBV18 combines with J gene TRBJ1-1; D remains ambiguous. CDR3 length: 12 amino acids. V was clipped by 3 bases and J by 3 bases, with 5 bases between them. The germline CDR1 and CDR2 sequences are KGHSH and LQKENI. This chain's CDR3 is CASSPEYTEAFF. The CDR3 bases are TGTGCCAGCTCACCGGAATACACTGAAGCTTTCTTT. Using reference TRBV18 and TRBJ1-1 for the parts outside the CDR3, the full variable domain is NAGVMQNPRHLVRRRGQEARLRCSPMKGHSHVYWYRQLPEEGLKFMVYLQKENIIDESGMPKERFSAEFPKEGPSILRIQQVVRGDSAAYFCASSPEYTEAFFGQGTRLTVV.

The chain employs TRBV4-1 and TRBJ2-7; 7 nucleotides match TRBD1. V was clipped by 5 bases and J by 6 bases; unmatched bases: 13. This CDR3 is built from 15 residues. CDR1 is MGHRA and CDR2 is YSYEKL in the germline V gene. The CDR3 loop reads CASSYKMGNRGEQYF. CDR3 bases: TGCGCCAGCAGCTACAAGATGGGCAACAGGGGCGAGCAGTACTTC.

The rearrangement uses TRBV3-1 (or the pseudogene TRBV3-2) and TRBJ2-1; 7 positions agree with TRBD2. With 0 bases clipped from V and 11 bases from J, the junction kept 7 bases outside the gene matches. This CDR3 comprises 14 residues. Germline V gives CDR1 LGHDT, CDR2 YNNKEL (reference sequence). The CDR3 DNA follows: TGTGCCAGCAGCCAAGACACCGGGACTATCAAGCAGTTCTTC. Translating gives CASSQDTGTIKQFF.

The chain has TRBV3-1 (or the pseudogene TRBV3-2) and TRBJ2-3, with a possible D match to TRBD2 (7 bases). V was clipped by 4 bases and J by 2 bases, with 16 bases between them. There are 16 residues in the CDR3. Germline CDR1 LGHDT, CDR2 YNNKEL (reference sequence). The CDR3 DNA reads TGTGCCAGCAGCCCAAGGACTAGGGGGAACACAGATACGCAGTATTTT. As protein: CASSPRTRGNTDTQYF.

The chain uses TRBV7-3 and TRBJ1-2; D is undetermined. The V end was cut by 8 bases, the J end by 0 bases, with 10 bases between. CDR1 is SGHTA and CDR2 is FQGTGA in the germline V gene. The CDR3 has 13 amino acids. The CDR3, as DNA: TGTGCCAGCCGTAAAGGTCCTAACTATGGCTACACCTTC. This sequence encodes CASRKGPNYGYTF. The whole variable domain, filled in from reference TRBV7-3 and TRBJ1-2, reads GAGVSQTPSNKVTEKGKYVELRCDPISGHTALYWYRQSLGQGPEFLIYFQGTGAADDSGLPNDRFFAVRPEGSVSTLKIQRTERGDSAVYLCASRKGPNYGYTFGSGTRLTVV.

This chain links TRBV11-2 with TRBJ1-3; D remains ambiguous. The germline CDR1 and CDR2 sequences are SGHAT and FQNNGV. This CDR3 region has 13 residues. The V gene lost 6 bases and the J gene lost 0 bases, with 6 bases spanning the gap. CDR3 sequence: CASSGVSGNTIYF. CDR3 bases: TGTGCCAGCAGTGGTGTCTCTGGAAACACCATATATTTT.

The chain combines TRBV25-1 with TRBJ2-5, with D unclear. CDR1 and CDR2 from the germline V gene are MGHDK and SYGVNS. Trimming removed 5 bases at V and 2 bases at J, with 21 bases between. This CDR3 has 17 amino acids. The CDR3 nucleotides are TGTGCCAGCAGTCCCTACCCGGCGAGAAGGGAACAAGAGACCCAGTACTTC. Protein sequence: CASSPYPARREQETQYF.

The chain is built from TRBV28 and TRBJ2-1, with a possible D match to TRBD2 (6 bases). Germline V gives CDR1 MDHEN, CDR2 SYDVKM. The CDR3 has 17 amino acids. V lost 7 bases and J 0 bases, leaving 19 bases between the germline ends. For the CDR3, the DNA is TGTGCCAGCAAGGGGTATGGCGGGGCCCCCTCCTACAATGAGCAGTTCTTC. Translated, it gives CASKGYGGAPSYNEQFF.

The gene calls are TRBV28 and TRBJ2-1; 7 bases line up with TRBD2. After removal of 5 bases from V and 4 bases from J, the junction contained 11 bases not matched to a gene. Germline V gives CDR1 MDHEN, CDR2 SYDVKM. This CDR3 is built from 16 residues. CDR3 protein: CASSNAGAEGYNEQFF. The CDR3 nucleotides read TGTGCCAGCAGTAATGCGGGAGCCGAGGGGTACAATGAGCAGTTCTTC. The full variable domain, its missing parts supplied by reference TRBV28 and TRBJ2-1, is DVKVTQSSRYLVKRTGEKVFLECVQDMDHENMFWYRQDPGLGLRLIYFSYDVKMKEKGDIPEGYSVSREKKERFSLILESASTNQTSMYLCASSNAGAEGYNEQFFGPGTRLTVL.

This clone was observed a few times. This CDR3 is CASSSTDYLQRSYNEQFF. In DNA form, the CDR3 reads TGCGCCAGCAGCTCCACAGACTACCTCCAACGCTCCTACAATGAGCAGTTCTTC. This chain joins TRBV5-1 and TRBJ2-1; weak D call: TRBD2 (5 bases). CDR3 length equals 18 residues. With 3 bases removed from V and 0 bases from J, the gap between germline ends came to 19 bases. CDR1 and CDR2 from the germline V gene are SGHRS and YFSETQ.

On this clone: A read error may account for a junction end that differs from germline. This chain connects TRBV19 to TRBJ2-3; tentative D call: TRBD2 (6 bases). The CDR3 has 16 residues. Germline CDR1 and CDR2: LNHDA and SQIVND (reference sequence). In nucleotides, the CDR3 is TGTGCCAGTAGCATAGGTCCGGGAGTAAGCACAGATACGCAGTATTTT. Protein product: CASSIGPGVSTDTQYF.

This rearrangement joins TRBV11-1 to TRBJ2-7; the D gene could be TRBD1 or TRBD2 (5 bases each). Germline CDR1 SGHAT, CDR2 FQDESV (reference sequence). Between the trimmed V and J ends, which lost 5 bases and 3 bases, there was a span of 17 bases. This CDR3 comprises 15 residues. CDR3 nucleotide sequence: TGTGCCAGCAGCCCCGAGGGACGCTATAGCTACGAGCAGTACTTC. Protein sequence: CASSPEGRYSYEQYF.

V is TRBV6-6 and J is TRBJ1-5, with D unresolved. Trimming removed 1 base from V and 2 bases from J, with 9 bases in between. The CDR3 has 15 residues. Germline V CDR1 and CDR2: MNHNY, SVGAGI (reference sequence). For the CDR3, the DNA is TGTGCCAGCAGTTACTTCCCCACTGGCAATCAGCCCCAGCATTTT. It yields the protein CASSYFPTGNQPQHF.

The chain has TRBV5-1 and TRBJ2-2; D call uncertain. CDR3 length: 14 residues. CDR1 and CDR2 from the germline V gene are SGHRS and YFSETQ. Trimming took 2 bases from V and 0 from J, leaving 5 bases between them. CDR3 sequence (DNA): TGCGCCAGCAGCTTTGAAACGAACACCGGGGAGCTGTTTTTT. This encodes CASSFETNTGELFF.

The chain employs TRBV30 and TRBJ2-3, with unresolved D. This CDR3 contains 13 residues. V lost 3 bases, J lost 1 base, and 8 bases lay in between. Per the germline V gene, CDR1 is GTSNPN and CDR2 is SVGIG (reference sequence). The chain's CDR3 is CAWSEGGTDTQYF. The CDR3 bases are TGTGCCTGGAGCGAAGGAGGCACAGATACGCAGTATTTT.

The rearrangement joins TRBV4-1 to TRBJ2-7; 10 bases are shared with TRBD2. The CDR3 runs 14 residues. V shed 2 bases and J 5 bases; nucleotides not matched to a gene: 3. CDR1 is MGHRA and CDR2 is YSYEKL in the germline V gene. The CDR3 here is CASSQHGLADEQYF. CDR3 in DNA: TGCGCCAGCAGCCAACACGGACTAGCGGACGAGCAGTACTTC.

The chain carries TRBV7-8 and TRBJ1-5, with TRBD1 as a possible D gene (6 bases). CDR1 is SGHVS and CDR2 is FQNEAQ in the germline V gene. V dropped 1 base and J dropped 4 bases, with 11 bases sitting between them. The length of the CDR3 is 15 residues. DNA for the CDR3: TGTGCCAGCAGCTTAGGTGGAGGGGGGAATCAGCCCCAGCATTTT. Its translation: CASSLGGGGNQPQHF.

A single count supports this clone. The CDR3 reads CASSQGLGGISGYTF. The DNA for the CDR3 is TGTGCCAGCAGCCAAGGGTTGGGGGGGATAAGTGGCTACACCTTC. This sequence joins TRBV3-1 (or the pseudogene TRBV3-2) and TRBJ1-2; D possibly corresponds to TRBD1 (5 bases). Germline V gene sequence: CDR1 LGHDT, CDR2 YNNKEL (reference sequence). Trimming removed 1 base from V and 7 bases from J, with 16 bases in between. The CDR3 sequence is 15 residues long.

The chain carries TRBV19 and TRBJ2-3; 14 bases map to TRBD2. Germline V CDR1 and CDR2: LNHDA, SQIVND (reference sequence). The CDR3 totals 16 residues. V was clipped by 4 bases and J by 5 bases; unmatched bases: 5. The CDR3 loop is CASSKSGLAGGDTQYF. The CDR3 nucleotides read TGTGCCAGTAGTAAATCTGGACTAGCGGGAGGAGATACGCAGTATTTT.